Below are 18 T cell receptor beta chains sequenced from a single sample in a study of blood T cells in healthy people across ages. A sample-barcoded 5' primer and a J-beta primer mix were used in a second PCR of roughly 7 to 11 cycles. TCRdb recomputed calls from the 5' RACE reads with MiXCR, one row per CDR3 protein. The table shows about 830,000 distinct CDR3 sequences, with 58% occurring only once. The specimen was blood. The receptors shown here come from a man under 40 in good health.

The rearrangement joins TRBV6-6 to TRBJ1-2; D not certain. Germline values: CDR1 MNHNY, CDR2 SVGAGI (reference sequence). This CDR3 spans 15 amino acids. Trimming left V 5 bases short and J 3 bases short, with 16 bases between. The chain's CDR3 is CASSDLDIWDYGYTF. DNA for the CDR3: TGTGCCAGCAGTGACCTTGACATATGGGACTATGGCTACACCTTC.

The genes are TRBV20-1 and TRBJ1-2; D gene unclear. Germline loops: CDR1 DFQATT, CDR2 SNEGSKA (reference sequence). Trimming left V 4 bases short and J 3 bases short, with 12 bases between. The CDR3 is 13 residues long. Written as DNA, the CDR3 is TGCAGTGCTAACGTCGGGGTCGACTATGGCTACACCTTC. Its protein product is CSANVGVDYGYTF.

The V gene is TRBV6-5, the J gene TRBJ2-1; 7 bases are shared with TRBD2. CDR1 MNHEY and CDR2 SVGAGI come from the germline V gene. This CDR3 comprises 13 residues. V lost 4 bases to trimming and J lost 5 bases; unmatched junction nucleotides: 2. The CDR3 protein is CASSWLADNEQFF. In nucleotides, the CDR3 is TGTGCCAGCAGTTGGCTAGCGGACAATGAGCAGTTCTTC.

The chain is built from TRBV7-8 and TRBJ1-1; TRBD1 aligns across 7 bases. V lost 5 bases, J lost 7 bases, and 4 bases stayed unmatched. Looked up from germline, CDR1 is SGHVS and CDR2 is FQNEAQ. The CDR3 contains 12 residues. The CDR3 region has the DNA TGTGCCAGCAGCAGTACAGGGGATGAAGCTTTCTTT. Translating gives CASSSTGDEAFF. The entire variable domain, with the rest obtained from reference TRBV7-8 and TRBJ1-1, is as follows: GAGVSQSPRYKVAKRGQDVALRCDPISGHVSLFWYQQALGQGPEFLTYFQNEAQLDKSGLPSDRFFAERPEGSVSTLKIQRTQQEDSAVYLCASSSTGDEAFFGQGTRLTVV.

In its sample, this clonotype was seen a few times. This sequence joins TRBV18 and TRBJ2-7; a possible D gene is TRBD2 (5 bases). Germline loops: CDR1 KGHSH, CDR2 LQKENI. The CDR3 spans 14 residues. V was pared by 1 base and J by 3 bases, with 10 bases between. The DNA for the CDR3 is TGTGCCAGCTCACCACGAGGCGGAGGCTACGAGCAGTACTTC. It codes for CASSPRGGGYEQYF.

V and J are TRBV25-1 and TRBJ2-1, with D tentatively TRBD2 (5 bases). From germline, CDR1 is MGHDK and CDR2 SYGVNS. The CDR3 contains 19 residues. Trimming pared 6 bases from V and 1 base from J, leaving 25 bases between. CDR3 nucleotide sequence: TGTGCCAGCAGCGCCCGTTCGAGTTACGGGGAGAGGTCCTACAATGAGCAGTTCTTC. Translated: CASSARSSYGERSYNEQFF.

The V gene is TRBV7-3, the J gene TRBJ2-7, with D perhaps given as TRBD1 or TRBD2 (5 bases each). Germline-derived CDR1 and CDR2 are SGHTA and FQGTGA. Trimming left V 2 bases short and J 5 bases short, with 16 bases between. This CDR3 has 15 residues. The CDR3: CASSLSGDLIDEQYF. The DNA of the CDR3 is TGTGCCAGCAGCTTATCCGGGGACCTGATCGACGAGCAGTACTTC. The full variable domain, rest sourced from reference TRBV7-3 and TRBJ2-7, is GAGVSQTPSNKVTEKGKYVELRCDPISGHTALYWYRQSLGQGPEFLIYFQGTGAADDSGLPNDRFFAVRPEGSVSTLKIQRTERGDSAVYLCASSLSGDLIDEQYFGPGTRLTVT.

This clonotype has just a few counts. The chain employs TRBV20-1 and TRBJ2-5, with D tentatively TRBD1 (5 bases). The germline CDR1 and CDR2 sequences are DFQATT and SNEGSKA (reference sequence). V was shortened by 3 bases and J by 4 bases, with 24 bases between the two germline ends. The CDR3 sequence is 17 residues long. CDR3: CSARDRTRQTFGETQYF. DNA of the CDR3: TGCAGTGCTAGGGATAGGACACGACAGACTTTCGGAGAGACCCAGTACTTC.

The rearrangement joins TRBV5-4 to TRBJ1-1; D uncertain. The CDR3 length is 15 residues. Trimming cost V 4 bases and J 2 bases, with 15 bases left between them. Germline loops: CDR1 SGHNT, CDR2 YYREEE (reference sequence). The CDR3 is CASSPPGMVNTEAFF. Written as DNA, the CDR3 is TGTGCCAGCAGCCCACCCGGAATGGTAAACACTGAAGCTTTCTTT.

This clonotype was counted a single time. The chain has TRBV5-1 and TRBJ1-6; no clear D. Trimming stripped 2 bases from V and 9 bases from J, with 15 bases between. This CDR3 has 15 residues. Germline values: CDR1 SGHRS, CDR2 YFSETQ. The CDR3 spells CASSLGGPVGSPLHF. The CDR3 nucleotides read TGCGCCAGCAGCTTAGGTGGGCCGGTAGGTTCACCCCTCCACTTT.

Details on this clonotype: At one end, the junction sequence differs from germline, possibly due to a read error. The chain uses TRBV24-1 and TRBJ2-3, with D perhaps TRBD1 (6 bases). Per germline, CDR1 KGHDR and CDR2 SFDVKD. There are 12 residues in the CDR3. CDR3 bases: TGTACCACCAGTGAGGGGGCAGATACGCAGTATTTT. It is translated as CTTSEGADTQYF.

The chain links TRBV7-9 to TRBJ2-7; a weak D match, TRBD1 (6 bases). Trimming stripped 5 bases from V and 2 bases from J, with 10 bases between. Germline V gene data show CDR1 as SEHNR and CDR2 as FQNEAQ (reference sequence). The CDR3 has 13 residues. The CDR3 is CASSRQETYEQYF. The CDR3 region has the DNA TGTGCCAGCAGCCGACAGGAGACCTACGAGCAGTACTTC. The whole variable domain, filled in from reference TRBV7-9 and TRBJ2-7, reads DTGVSQNPRHKITKRGQNVTFRCDPISEHNRLYWYRQTLGQGPEFLTYFQNEAQLEKSRLLSDRFSAERPKGSFSTLEIQRTEQGDSAMYLCASSRQETYEQYFGPGTRLTVT.

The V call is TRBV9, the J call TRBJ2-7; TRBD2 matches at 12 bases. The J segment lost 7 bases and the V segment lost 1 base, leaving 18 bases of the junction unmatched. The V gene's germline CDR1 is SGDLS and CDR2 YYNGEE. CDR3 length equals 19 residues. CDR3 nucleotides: TGTGCCAGCAGCGTACCCAGGGAGGAGCTAGCGGGAGGGCCCAATGAGCAGTACTTC. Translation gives CASSVPREELAGGPNEQYF.

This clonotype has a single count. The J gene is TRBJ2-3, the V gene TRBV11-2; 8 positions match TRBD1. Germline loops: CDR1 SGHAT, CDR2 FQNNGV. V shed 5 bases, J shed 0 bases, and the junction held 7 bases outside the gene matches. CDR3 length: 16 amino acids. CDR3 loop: CASSPGTGPSTDTQYF. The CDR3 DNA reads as TGTGCCAGCAGCCCGGGGACAGGCCCTAGCACAGATACGCAGTATTTT.

The CDR3 here is CSARDREFSYEQYF. For the CDR3, the DNA is TGCAGTGCTAGAGATCGGGAGTTCTCCTACGAGCAGTACTTC. The gene calls are TRBV20-1 and TRBJ2-7; D perhaps matches TRBD2 (6 bases). Trimming shortened V by 0 bases and J by 0 bases, and 9 bases separated the two germline ends. CDR1 DFQATT and CDR2 SNEGSKA come from the germline V gene (reference sequence). The CDR3 sequence is 14 residues long.

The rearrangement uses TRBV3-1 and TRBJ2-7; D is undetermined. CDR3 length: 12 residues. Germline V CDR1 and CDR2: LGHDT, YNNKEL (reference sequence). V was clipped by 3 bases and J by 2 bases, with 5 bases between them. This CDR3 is CASSQVTYEQYF. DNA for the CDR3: TGTGCCAGCAGCCAGGTTACCTACGAGCAGTACTTC.

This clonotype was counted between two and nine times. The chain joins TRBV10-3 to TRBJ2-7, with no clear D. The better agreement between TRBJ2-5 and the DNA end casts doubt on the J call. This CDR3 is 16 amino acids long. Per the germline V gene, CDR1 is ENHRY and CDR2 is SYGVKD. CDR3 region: CAISESTTREKETQYF. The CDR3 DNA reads TGTGCCATCAGTGAGTCCACTACGAGAGAGAAAGAGACCCAGTACTTC.

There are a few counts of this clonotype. The CDR3 is CASTLEGYEQYF. Here the CDR3 DNA reads TGTGCCAGCACCCTAGAAGGCTACGAGCAGTACTTC. The chain recombines TRBV6-4 with TRBJ2-7; no firm D call. This CDR3 spans 12 amino acids. Germline lookup yields CDR1 MRHNA and CDR2 SNTAGT. With 7 bases removed from V and 3 bases from J, the gap between germline ends came to 10 bases.